One and the same sample provided the 32 T cell receptor beta chains below, sequenced in a study of T cell repertoires in ileal Crohn's disease. Repertoires were generated with immunoSEQ multiplex PCR, while TCRdb's copy carries only in-frame clones and drops some. Seen here are 7,000 or so clones, 60% to 80% observed once, and the top ten hold roughly 7.3%. Time point meaning: neoterminal ileum biopsy at postoperative endoscopy, about 6 months after surgery. The material sequenced was ileal tissue. Source of these receptors: an adult with Crohn's disease.

The chain is built from TRBV5-1 and TRBJ1-1; D unclear. Germline-derived CDR1 and CDR2 are SGHRS and YFSETQ. Trimming removed 2 bases at V and 0 bases at J, with 8 bases between. CDR3 size: 14 residues. Here the CDR3 reads CASSLGEMNTEAFF. The CDR3 bases are TGCGCCAGCAGCTTAGGAGAAATGAACACTGAAGCTTTCTTT.

The V and J genes are TRBV19 and TRBJ2-6; D perhaps matches TRBD1 (6 bases). CDR1 and CDR2 from the germline V gene are LNHDA and SQIVND (reference sequence). The CDR3 has 14 residues. The germline V and J ends were trimmed by 9 bases and 0 bases, with 9 bases remaining between them. The CDR3 spells CASAQGSGANVLTF. The CDR3 DNA sequence: TGTGCCAGCGCACAGGGCTCTGGGGCCAACGTCCTGACTTTC.

DNA for the CDR3: TGCGCCAGCAGCTTGGATCCCCAGGGCACTAGCACAGATACGCAGTATTTT. This encodes CASSLDPQGTSTDTQYF. The chain uses TRBV5-1 and TRBJ2-3; tentatively, D is TRBD1 (5 bases). CDR3 length: 17 residues. Deletions cut 0 bases from V and 0 bases from J, with 14 bases between. Germline-derived CDR1 and CDR2 are SGHRS and YFSETQ.

J is TRBJ1-4 and V is TRBV7-2, with 7 positions matching TRBD1. The junction had 6 bases not matched to a gene; V was cut back by 5 bases and J by 3 bases. The CDR3 runs to 15 residues. Per germline, CDR1 SGHTA and CDR2 FQGNSA. The CDR3 loop reads CASSPRQGSNEKLFF. The CDR3 nucleotides read TGTGCCAGCAGCCCGCGACAGGGATCTAATGAAAAACTGTTTTTT. Based on the CDR3 plus reference TRBV7-2 and TRBJ1-4, the full variable domain is GAGVSQSPSNKVTEKGKDVELRCDPISGHTALYWYRQSLGQGLEFLIYFQGNSAPDKSGLPSDRFSAERTGGSVSTLTIQRTQQEDSAVYLCASSPRQGSNEKLFFGSGTQLSVL.

The gene calls are TRBV7-6 and TRBJ2-5; D possibly corresponds to TRBD2 (7 bases). This CDR3 is 14 amino acids long. Trimming removed 0 bases at V and 9 bases at J, with 14 bases between. Germline loops: CDR1 SGHVS, CDR2 FNYEAQ. The CDR3 spells CASSLANGEGAQYF. Written as DNA, the CDR3 is TGTGCCAGCAGCTTAGCGAACGGGGAGGGGGCCCAGTACTTC.

This rearrangement joins TRBV5-1 to TRBJ1-4, with a tentative D call TRBD1 (5 bases). CDR1 SGHRS and CDR2 YFSETQ come from the germline V gene. The CDR3 is 15 residues long. Between the trimmed V and J ends, which lost 4 bases and 4 bases, there was a span of 14 bases. CDR3 amino acids: CASSTGRGGNEKLFF. The CDR3 DNA sequence: TGCGCCAGCAGCACCGGACGGGGGGGTAATGAAAAACTGTTTTTT. The variable domain in full, completed from reference TRBV5-1 and TRBJ1-4, reads KAGVTQTPRYLIKTRGQQVTLSCSPISGHRSVSWYQQTPGQGLQFLFEYFSETQRNKGNFPGRFSGRQFSNSRSEMNVSTLELGDSALYLCASSTGRGGNEKLFFGSGTQLSVL.

The V and J genes are TRBV14 and TRBJ2-7; 7 bases map to TRBD1. From germline, CDR1 is SGHDN and CDR2 FVKESK. Trimming cost V 0 bases and J 4 bases; bases outside gene matches: 3. CDR3 length equals 14 residues. The CDR3 sequence: CASSQETGVYEQYF. The DNA of the CDR3 is TGTGCCAGCAGCCAAGAAACAGGGGTGTACGAGCAGTACTTC.

The chain carries TRBV6-6 and TRBJ1-5, with 7 nucleotides matching TRBD1. Germline-derived CDR1 and CDR2 are MNHNY and SVGAGI (reference sequence). The CDR3 sequence is 15 residues long. V shed 6 bases and J 2 bases; nucleotides not matched to a gene: 7. This CDR3 is CASSDRVEGNQPQHF. For the CDR3, the DNA is TGTGCCAGCAGCGACAGGGTGGAGGGCAATCAGCCCCAGCATTTT.

The chain combines TRBV19 with TRBJ1-5, with TRBD1 matching 12 bases. Germline V gene sequence: CDR1 LNHDA, CDR2 SQIVND (reference sequence). The CDR3 has 15 amino acids. J lost 2 bases, V lost 6 bases, and 2 bases had no gene match. CDR3 in amino acids: CASRGQGAGNQPQHF. As DNA, the CDR3 is TGTGCCAGTAGGGGACAGGGGGCCGGCAATCAGCCCCAGCATTTT.

V is TRBV2 and J is TRBJ2-5; tentatively, D is TRBD2 (5 bases). The DNA matches TRBJ2-7 better at its end, which makes the J call doubtful. The germline gives CDR1 SNHLY, CDR2 FYNNEI. The CDR3 totals 14 residues. For the CDR3, the DNA is TGTGCCAGCAGTGAAAGGGAGCTCCTCTACGAGCAGTACTTC. This translates into CASSERELLYEQYF.

The J gene is TRBJ2-2, the V gene TRBV7-9; 8 bases map to TRBD2. The CDR3 spans 16 residues. CDR1 and CDR2 (germline): SEHNR, FQNEAQ (reference sequence). The junction had 9 bases not matched to a gene; V was cut back by 5 bases and J by 4 bases. CDR3 sequence (DNA): TGTGCCAGCAGCCAAGCGGGGGCCTTGGGCACCGGGGAGCTGTTTTTT. Its translation: CASSQAGALGTGELFF.

This clone turned up a few times. The gene calls are TRBV6-5 and TRBJ2-2; perhaps TRBD1 as D (5 bases). The CDR3 runs to 15 residues. Looked up from germline, CDR1 is MNHEY and CDR2 is SVGAGI. V was shortened by 5 bases and J by 2 bases, with 12 bases between the two germline ends. CDR3 coding DNA: TGTGCCAGCAGTATCAGGGCTCGAAACACCGGGGAGCTGTTTTTT. Protein product: CASSIRARNTGELFF.

CDR3 bases: TGTGCCAGCAGCTCGCTCCACAACAATGAGCAGTTCTTC. It yields the protein CASSSLHNNEQFF. The V gene is TRBV7-6, the J gene TRBJ2-1, with no clear D. CDR3 length: 13 amino acids. V lost 4 bases and J 5 bases, leaving 9 bases between the germline ends. Germline V gene sequence: CDR1 SGHVS, CDR2 FNYEAQ. The whole variable domain, filled in from reference TRBV7-6 and TRBJ2-1, reads GAGVSQSPRYKVTKRGQDVALRCDPISGHVSLYWYRQALGQGPEFLTYFNYEAQQDKSGLPNDRFSAERPEGSISTLTIQRTEQRDSAMYRCASSSLHNNEQFFGPGTRLTVL.

This clone was seen more than once but under ten times. The gene calls are TRBV2 and TRBJ2-5; 10 positions agree with TRBD2. The CDR3 extends over 15 amino acids. Germline V gives CDR1 SNHLY, CDR2 FYNNEI. V trimming: 6 bases; J trimming: 5 bases; junction bases outside the gene matches: 9. CDR3 amino acids: CASRSSGGTSETQYF. CDR3 bases: TGTGCCAGCAGAAGTAGCGGGGGGACCAGCGAGACCCAGTACTTC. The whole variable domain, filled in from reference TRBV2 and TRBJ2-5, reads EPEVTQTPSHQVTQMGQEVILRCVPISNHLYFYWYRQILGQKVEFLVSFYNNEISEKSEIFDDQFSVERPDGSNFTLKIRSTKLEDSAMYFCASRSSGGTSETQYFGPGTRLLVL.

The chain links TRBV6-6 to TRBJ1-6; possibly TRBD1 for D (5 bases). CDR1 and CDR2 from the germline V gene are MNHNY and SVGAGI (reference sequence). The CDR3 is made up of 13 amino acids. V lost 5 bases and J lost 7, with 9 bases in between. The CDR3 nucleotides read TGTGCCAGCAGTCAGGGCGAAAATTCACCCCTCCACTTT. Translated, it gives CASSQGENSPLHF.

This clone turned up a few times. The sample holds other DNA sequences that translate to the same CDR3. The chain joins TRBV6-5 to TRBJ1-5, with D possibly being TRBD1 (5 bases). CDR3 length: 15 amino acids. The V end lost 4 bases, the J end lost 4 bases, and 14 bases lay between the germline ends. Germline V gene sequence: CDR1 MNHEY, CDR2 SVGAGI. The CDR3 reads CASSSTGTANQPQHF. The CDR3 DNA follows: TGTGCCAGCAGTTCAACCGGGACTGCTAATCAGCCCCAGCATTTT.

The chain recombines TRBV29-1 with TRBJ2-7, with 11 bases lining up with TRBD1. The germline gives CDR1 SQVTM, CDR2 ANQGSEA. The CDR3 loop spans 12 amino acids. With 7 bases clipped from V and 6 bases from J, the junction kept 5 bases outside the gene matches. The CDR3 DNA sequence: TGCAGCGGCGGACAGGGGGCTGGCGAGCAGTACTTC. This codes for CSGGQGAGEQYF.

DNA of the CDR3: TGTGCCAGCAGCCAATACGCACAGGGGAATTATGGCTACACCTTC. Translated: CASSQYAQGNYGYTF. The rearrangement joins TRBV5-5 to TRBJ1-2; 7 nucleotides line up with TRBD1. The CDR3 consists of 15 residues. J gave up 5 bases and V 4 bases, and 11 bases lay outside the gene matches. CDR1 is SGHKS, CDR2 YYEKEE, per germline (reference sequence).

V is TRBV18 and J is TRBJ2-4; TRBD1 is a possible D gene (6 bases). The CDR3 is 17 amino acids. V was shortened by 6 bases and J by 0 bases, with 18 bases between the two germline ends. The germline CDR1 and CDR2 sequences are KGHSH and LQKENI. The CDR3 bases are TGTGCCAGCTCGTCACGGACGAGGGGGACAGCCAAAAACATTCAGTACTTC. Amino acid sequence: CASSSRTRGTAKNIQYF.

This clone has only a few counts. The chain joins TRBV18 to TRBJ1-2; 7 bases line up with TRBD1. Germline values: CDR1 KGHSH, CDR2 LQKENI. J was trimmed by 0 bases and V by 4 bases; bases with no gene match: 2. This CDR3 is 14 amino acids long. CDR3 sequence (DNA): TGTGCCAGCTCACTCACAGGGGCTAACTATGGCTACACCTTC. Protein product: CASSLTGANYGYTF.

The V call is TRBV10-3, the J call TRBJ2-2, with D uncertain. This CDR3 is 18 amino acids long. The germline gives CDR1 ENHRY, CDR2 SYGVKD. V was cut by 0 bases and J by 1 base, with 15 bases left in between. In nucleotides, the CDR3 is TGTGCCATCAGTGAGTCCCAATTTATACTGTTGAACACCGGGGAGCTGTTTTTT. It specifies CAISESQFILLNTGELFF.

This clone was picked up one time. J is TRBJ1-1 and V is TRBV18, with D maybe TRBD1 (5 bases). This CDR3 has 14 amino acids. V lost 1 base and J 0 bases, leaving 6 bases between the germline ends. Germline V gene sequence: CDR1 KGHSH, CDR2 LQKENI. The CDR3 region is CASSPQGLNTEAFF. CDR3 coding DNA: TGTGCCAGCTCACCACAGGGGTTGAACACTGAAGCTTTCTTT.

The chain uses TRBV30 and TRBJ1-2; tentative D call: TRBD1 (5 bases). Trimming pared 1 base from V and 1 base from J, leaving 10 bases between. CDR3 length: 14 amino acids. The germline V gene encodes CDR1 GTSNPN and CDR2 SVGIG (reference sequence). This chain's CDR3 is CAWSEGTFNYGYTF. The CDR3 nucleotides are TGTGCCTGGAGTGAGGGGACTTTTAACTATGGCTACACCTTC. The variable domain in full, with the rest retrieved from reference TRBV30 and TRBJ1-2, is SQTIHQWPATLVQPVGSPLSLECTVEGTSNPNLYWYRQAAGRGLQLLFYSVGIGQISSEVPQNLSASRPQDRQFILSSKKLLLSDSGFYLCAWSEGTFNYGYTFGSGTRLTVV.

This clone was seen a single time. This chain joins TRBV18 and TRBJ2-3; D gene ambiguous. The CDR3 is made up of 16 amino acids. Trimming pared 0 bases from V and 0 bases from J, leaving 10 bases between. In germline, CDR1 is KGHSH, CDR2 LQKENI. The CDR3 sequence is CASSPPSTPSTDTQYF. CDR3 DNA sequence: TGTGCCAGCTCACCACCGAGCACCCCTAGCACAGATACGCAGTATTTT. Variable domain in full (rest from reference TRBV18 and TRBJ2-3): NAGVMQNPRHLVRRRGQEARLRCSPMKGHSHVYWYRQLPEEGLKFMVYLQKENIIDESGMPKERFSAEFPKEGPSILRIQQVVRGDSAAYFCASSPPSTPSTDTQYFGPGTRLTVL.

The chain carries TRBV11-3 and TRBJ1-1; D is unresolved. The V end was cut by 2 bases, the J end by 7 bases, with 14 bases between. This CDR3 spans 14 amino acids. Germline CDR1 and CDR2: SGHNT and YENEEA. In DNA form, the CDR3 reads TGTGCCAGCAGCTTAAGCCCGTCCAGCGGTGAAGCTTTCTTT. Its protein is CASSLSPSSGEAFF.

The chain joins TRBV6-6 to TRBJ2-3; 7 bases map to TRBD1. Germline V gene lookup returns CDR1 MNHNY and CDR2 SVGAGI (reference sequence). The CDR3 sequence is 15 residues long. V dropped 5 bases and J dropped 2; count of bases not matched to a gene: 7. CDR3 sequence: CASSSAGTDTDTQYF. The CDR3, as DNA: TGTGCCAGCAGTAGCGCCGGGACAGACACAGATACGCAGTATTTT.

V is TRBV10-3 and J is TRBJ2-1; 11 nucleotides match TRBD2. CDR1 ENHRY and CDR2 SYGVKD come from the germline V gene. The CDR3 is 17 amino acids. The junction had 10 bases not matched to a gene; V was cut back by 1 base and J by 8 bases. CDR3 residues: CAISEYLAGGPGDEQFF. The CDR3, as DNA: TGTGCCATCAGTGAGTACTTAGCGGGGGGGCCCGGAGATGAGCAGTTCTTC.

The V call is TRBV7-6, the J call TRBJ2-7; TRBD1 agrees at 8 bases. The CDR3 covers 14 residues. V gave up 0 bases and J gave up 6 bases; unmatched junction bases: 4. Germline V gene data show CDR1 as SGHVS and CDR2 as FNYEAQ. CDR3 sequence (DNA): TGTGCCAGCAGCTTAGCACGACAGGGGATCGAGCAGTACTTC. Its protein is CASSLARQGIEQYF. Full variable domain (missing parts from reference TRBV7-6 and TRBJ2-7): GAGVSQSPRYKVTKRGQDVALRCDPISGHVSLYWYRQALGQGPEFLTYFNYEAQQDKSGLPNDRFSAERPEGSISTLTIQRTEQRDSAMYRCASSLARQGIEQYFGPGTRLTVT.

The CDR3 coding sequence is TGCGCCAGCAGAGCCACTCTTTGGAGTACGCAGTATTTT. This codes for CASRATLWSTQYF. The V call is TRBV10-1, the J call TRBJ2-3; D not resolved. Germline CDR1 reads WNHNN; CDR2 reads SYGVQD (reference sequence). Deletions cut 6 bases from V and 8 bases from J, with 15 bases between. This CDR3 spans 13 amino acids.

The V call is TRBV9, the J call TRBJ2-1; 11 bases fit TRBD2. V lost 2 bases, J lost 7 bases, and 8 bases stayed unmatched. From germline, CDR1 is SGDLS and CDR2 YYNGEE. This CDR3 is 16 amino acids long. The CDR3 region has the DNA TGTGCCAGCAGCGTCTCCCCTAGCGGGGGGCAAAATGAGCAGTTCTTC. Its protein product is CASSVSPSGGQNEQFF.

The chain links TRBV6-5 to TRBJ2-7; 7 bases agree with TRBD1. The J segment lost 3 bases and the V segment lost 0 bases, leaving 5 bases of the junction unmatched. The CDR3 is 15 residues long. Germline-derived CDR1 and CDR2 are MNHEY and SVGAGI. CDR3 in DNA: TGTGCCAGCAGTTACTCCGGACAGGTATACTACGAGCAGTACTTC. It codes for CASSYSGQVYYEQYF.

This chain uses TRBV9 with TRBJ2-1; possibly TRBD2 for D (6 bases). Trimming took off 0 bases at V and 2 bases at J, with 9 bases between the two ends. This CDR3 is 15 amino acids long. Germline V gives CDR1 SGDLS, CDR2 YYNGEE. In DNA form, the CDR3 reads TGTGCCAGCAGCGTAGCGGGGGAAACCTACAATGAGCAGTTCTTC. Amino acid sequence: CASSVAGETYNEQFF. The whole variable domain, remainder taken from reference TRBV9 and TRBJ2-1, is DSGVTQTPKHLITATGQRVTLRCSPRSGDLSVYWYQQSLDQGLQFLIQYYNGEERAKGNILERFSAQQFPDLHSELNLSSLELGDSALYFCASSVAGETYNEQFFGPGTRLTVL.